A single sample is the source of the 27 T cell receptor beta chains below, sequenced in a study of blood T cell repertoires in COVID-19. Produced via immunoSEQ multiplex PCR; TCRdb's table is partial and in-frame only. The table shows roughly 380,000 clones, with about 85% occurring only once. The source material was peripheral blood. These receptors all stem from a woman between 18 and 30 years old with acute or convalescent COVID-19.

This clone was detected only a few times. V usage is TRBV12-5 and J usage is TRBJ1-2, with D perhaps TRBD1 (6 bases). The germline V and J ends were trimmed by 6 bases and 4 bases, with 21 bases remaining between them. This CDR3 has 16 amino acids. Germline lookup yields CDR1 LGHNT and CDR2 FRNRAP. This chain's CDR3 is CASGAPATRQVYGYTF. The DNA for the CDR3 is TGTGCTAGTGGCGCGCCTGCTACTAGACAGGTCTATGGCTACACCTTC.

This sequence joins TRBV6-5 and TRBJ1-6; tentatively, D is TRBD1 (5 bases). Germline assignment: CDR1 MNHEY and CDR2 SVGAGI. Trimming stripped 2 bases from V and 8 bases from J, with 13 bases between. The CDR3 is 15 residues long. The CDR3 loop is CASSYGAREDSPLHF. In DNA form, the CDR3 reads TGTGCCAGCAGTTACGGGGCCAGGGAGGATTCACCCCTCCACTTT.

The genes are TRBV5-1 and TRBJ1-1; D may be TRBD1 (6 bases). The CDR3 sequence is 15 residues long. V lost 2 bases, J lost 0 bases, and 11 bases lay in between. Germline V CDR1 and CDR2: SGHRS, YFSETQ. CDR3 protein: CASSLETGLNTEAFF. CDR3 bases: TGCGCCAGCAGCTTAGAGACAGGCTTGAACACTGAAGCTTTCTTT. The complete variable domain, with remaining parts taken from reference TRBV5-1 and TRBJ1-1, reads KAGVTQTPRYLIKTRGQQVTLSCSPISGHRSVSWYQQTPGQGLQFLFEYFSETQRNKGNFPGRFSGRQFSNSRSEMNVSTLELGDSALYLCASSLETGLNTEAFFGQGTRLTVV.

The chain recombines TRBV2 with TRBJ2-1, with TRBD2 matching over 12 bases. This CDR3 is built from 18 residues. V gave up 2 bases and J gave up 8 bases; unmatched junction bases: 13. Germline CDR1 SNHLY, CDR2 FYNNEI. As DNA, the CDR3 is TGTGCCAGCAGTGAATTGTTCCTAGCGGGAGGGTACTGGGATGAGCAGTTCTTC. Protein sequence: CASSELFLAGGYWDEQFF.

CDR3 region: CAISETGGPNTGELFF. The CDR3 coding sequence is TGTGCCATCAGTGAAACGGGGGGGCCGAACACCGGGGAGCTGTTTTTT. The rearrangement joins TRBV10-3 to TRBJ2-2, with 8 bases lining up with TRBD2. Germline CDR1 and CDR2: ENHRY and SYGVKD. This CDR3 has 16 amino acids. V shed 3 bases, J shed 0 bases, and the junction held 3 bases outside the gene matches.

This rearrangement joins TRBV21-1 to TRBJ1-5; the listed D gene, TRBD1, was not tested against the DNA. TRBV21-1 is a listed pseudogene. The CDR3 contains 16 residues. The CDR3 here is CASSSRQGAPNQPQHF. The CDR3 bases are TGTGCCAGCAGCAGCCGACAGGGGGCGCCCAATCAGCCCCAGCATTTT.

This clone was counted a single time. The rearrangement links TRBV5-1 to TRBJ2-2, with 12 bases matching TRBD1. Germline V lookup: CDR1 SGHRS, CDR2 YFSETQ. After removal of 0 bases from V and 9 bases from J, the junction contained 6 bases not matched to a gene. The CDR3 totals 16 residues. CDR3 protein: CASSLAGTGGLRELFF. In DNA, the CDR3 is TGCGCCAGCAGCTTGGCCGGGACAGGGGGCCTTCGGGAGCTGTTTTTT.

The chain links TRBV30 to TRBJ1-1; D uncertain. V was cut by 1 base and J by 4 bases, with 4 bases left in between. The CDR3 loop spans 11 amino acids. The germline V gene encodes CDR1 GTSNPN and CDR2 SVGIG (reference sequence). The CDR3 DNA follows: TGTGCCTGGAGTGACTCCACTGAAGCTTTCTTT. It specifies CAWSDSTEAFF.

CDR3 protein: CASSRTSTDIQYF. In DNA form, the CDR3 reads TGTGCCAGCAGCCGGACTAGTACGGACATTCAGTACTTC. The chain employs TRBV12-3 or TRBV12-4 and TRBJ2-4; 7 bases are shared with TRBD2. There are 13 residues in the CDR3. The V segment lost 6 bases and the J segment 8 bases; nucleotides outside the gene matches: 7.

The chain carries TRBV19 and TRBJ1-1; D unclear. Trimming cost V 3 bases and J 5 bases, with 19 bases left between them. Germline assignment: CDR1 LNHDA and CDR2 SQIVND (reference sequence). The length of the CDR3 is 16 residues. DNA for the CDR3: TGTGCCAGTAGTATCCTGGGCTTTTTGCCTGAGACTGAAGCTTTCTTT. Encoded protein: CASSILGFLPETEAFF.

The J gene is TRBJ2-5, the V gene TRBV7-2; TRBD1 is a possible D gene (5 bases). The ends were cut back, 1 base at V and 6 bases at J, with 12 bases in the middle. The CDR3 length is 14 residues. Germline values: CDR1 SGHTA, CDR2 FQGNSA. The CDR3 DNA is TGTGCCAGCAGCTTAGGTGCAGGGTTAAAGACCCAGTACTTC. Its translation is CASSLGAGLKTQYF.

The sample holds a few counts of this clone. The CDR3 loop reads CASSLVSRGGNTGELFF. For the CDR3, the DNA is TGTGCCAGCAGCTTAGTATCGAGAGGGGGTAACACCGGGGAGCTGTTTTTT. The chain has TRBV7-6 and TRBJ2-2; D is possibly TRBD1 (6 bases). Trimming removed 1 base from V and 2 bases from J, with 14 bases in between. Germline V lookup: CDR1 SGHVS, CDR2 FNYEAQ. The CDR3 contains 17 residues. Complete variable domain (other parts from reference TRBV7-6 and TRBJ2-2): GAGVSQSPRYKVTKRGQDVALRCDPISGHVSLYWYRQALGQGPEFLTYFNYEAQQDKSGLPNDRFSAERPEGSISTLTIQRTEQRDSAMYRCASSLVSRGGNTGELFFGEGSRLTVL.

This sequence joins TRBV5-1 and TRBJ2-1, with 8 bases fitting TRBD1. CDR3 length equals 16 residues. The ends lost 4 bases at V and 2 bases at J; junction bases unmatched: 8. Germline CDR1 reads SGHRS; CDR2 reads YFSETQ. The CDR3 here is CASSVSGGFPYNEQFF. DNA of the CDR3: TGCGCCAGCAGCGTCTCAGGGGGCTTTCCCTACAATGAGCAGTTCTTC. Full variable domain (outside the CDR3, taken from reference TRBV5-1 and TRBJ2-1): KAGVTQTPRYLIKTRGQQVTLSCSPISGHRSVSWYQQTPGQGLQFLFEYFSETQRNKGNFPGRFSGRQFSNSRSEMNVSTLELGDSALYLCASSVSGGFPYNEQFFGPGTRLTVL.

This chain links TRBV28 with TRBJ2-7; perhaps TRBD1 as D (6 bases). The CDR3 extends over 13 amino acids. From germline, CDR1 is MDHEN and CDR2 SYDVKM. Trimming stripped 9 bases from V and 3 bases from J, with 15 bases between. The CDR3: CASHRDNFYEQYF. The CDR3 nucleotides read TGTGCCAGTCACCGGGACAACTTCTACGAGCAGTACTTC. The full variable domain, completed using reference TRBV28 and TRBJ2-7, is DVKVTQSSRYLVKRTGEKVFLECVQDMDHENMFWYRQDPGLGLRLIYFSYDVKMKEKGDIPEGYSVSREKKERFSLILESASTNQTSMYLCASHRDNFYEQYFGPGTRLTVT.

The chain has TRBV5-4 and TRBJ1-3; TRBD1 matches 7 bases. Germline V gene data show CDR1 as SGHNT and CDR2 as YYREEE (reference sequence). V was pared by 2 bases and J by 4 bases, with 6 bases of the junction left unmatched. The CDR3 spans 15 residues. CDR3 coding DNA: TGTGCCAGCAGCTTTCAACAGGGGACGGGAAACACCATATATTTT. Translation gives CASSFQQGTGNTIYF.

The gene calls are TRBV20-1 and TRBJ1-1; 7 nucleotides line up with TRBD1. The J segment lost 8 bases and the V segment lost 3 bases, leaving 9 bases of the junction unmatched. The CDR3 is made up of 13 amino acids. CDR1 and CDR2 from the germline V gene are DFQATT and SNEGSKA (reference sequence). The CDR3 DNA reads TGCAGTGCTAGTATGCGGGGACAGCGAGAAGCTTTCTTT. Its translation is CSASMRGQREAFF.

This clone has just a few counts. The rearrangement links TRBV9 to TRBJ1-4; tentatively, D is TRBD1 (5 bases). This CDR3 comprises 13 residues. V lost 6 bases and J 4 bases, leaving 10 bases between the germline ends. Germline V gene sequence: CDR1 SGDLS, CDR2 YYNGEE. CDR3 nucleotides: TGTGCCAGCAACGGGGGGGATAATGAAAAACTGTTTTTT. This gives the protein CASNGGDNEKLFF.

This clone was counted only a few times. The sample holds other DNA sequences that translate to the same CDR3. The CDR3 region has the DNA TGTGCCACCAGCAGAGCAGGGAAGGGTGGCTACACCTTC. Protein product: CATSRAGKGGYTF. This chain connects TRBV15 to TRBJ1-2; perhaps TRBD1 as D (5 bases). The V end lost 1 base, the J end lost 7 bases, and 10 bases lay between the germline ends. In germline, CDR1 is LNHNV, CDR2 YYDKDF (reference sequence). The CDR3 length is 13 residues.

V is TRBV7-9 and J is TRBJ2-7, with 11 bases aligning to TRBD1. Germline values: CDR1 SEHNR, CDR2 FQNEAQ (reference sequence). V was pared by 3 bases and J by 6 bases, with 4 bases of the junction left unmatched. This CDR3 has 14 residues. This CDR3 reads CASSLGQGGIEQYF. CDR3 nucleotides: TGTGCCAGCAGCTTGGGACAGGGGGGGATCGAGCAGTACTTC.

The chain couples TRBV6-5 to TRBJ1-4; D is possibly TRBD1 (6 bases). The CDR3 contains 13 residues. V was pared by 6 bases and J by 8 bases, with 13 bases between. From germline, CDR1 is MNHEY and CDR2 SVGAGI. Written as DNA, the CDR3 is TGTGCCAGCAGCCCACAGGGCTGGGAAAAACTGTTTTTT. Its protein is CASSPQGWEKLFF.

The V gene is TRBV25-1, the J gene TRBJ2-7; 7 bases are shared with TRBD2. The CDR3 length is 12 residues. Germline assignment: CDR1 MGHDK and CDR2 SYGVNS. The J segment lost 6 bases and the V segment lost 4 bases, leaving 3 bases of the junction unmatched. CDR3 amino acids: CASSGLALEQYF. The CDR3 bases are TGTGCCAGCAGTGGACTAGCACTCGAGCAGTACTTC.

The chain recombines TRBV2 with TRBJ2-3, with D tentatively TRBD1 (5 bases). The germline V and J ends were trimmed by 8 bases and 0 bases, with 12 bases remaining between them. From germline, CDR1 is SNHLY and CDR2 FYNNEI. There are 14 residues in the CDR3. CDR3 in amino acids: CASQGLTSTDTQYF. The CDR3 coding sequence is TGTGCCAGCCAGGGTTTGACTAGCACAGATACGCAGTATTTT.

The J gene is TRBJ1-4, the V gene TRBV4-1; 10 bases are a match to TRBD1. The CDR3 has 16 amino acids. V lost 4 bases to trimming and J lost 3 bases; unmatched junction nucleotides: 5. The V gene's germline CDR1 is MGHRA and CDR2 YSYEKL. The CDR3 nucleotides are TGCGCCAGCAGCCCGGGGACAGGGGTGCCTAATGAAAAACTGTTTTTT. It codes for CASSPGTGVPNEKLFF.

This chain uses TRBV7-8 with TRBJ1-2; D not resolved. Germline CDR1 and CDR2: SGHVS and FQNEAQ. This CDR3 is built from 12 residues. With 5 bases removed from V and 6 bases from J, the gap between germline ends came to 10 bases. DNA for the CDR3: TGTGCCAGCAGCCAAGACAATAATGGCTACACCTTC. This sequence encodes CASSQDNNGYTF.

V usage is TRBV30 and J usage is TRBJ1-4, with no clear D. Trimming removed 1 base at V and 8 bases at J, with 14 bases between. The CDR3 is 14 residues long. The V gene's germline CDR1 is GTSNPN and CDR2 SVGIG (reference sequence). CDR3 nucleotides: TGTGCCTGGAGTGGATCGATCCCGGGGGAAAAACTGTTTTTT. Translated: CAWSGSIPGEKLFF.

The chain combines TRBV9 with TRBJ1-2, with 7 bases identical to TRBD1. This CDR3 contains 14 residues. Germline trimming cut 3 bases from V and 4 bases from J; bases unmatched to any gene: 6. Germline V gene lookup returns CDR1 SGDLS and CDR2 YYNGEE. The CDR3 reads CASSDRQGIYGYTF. CDR3 coding DNA: TGTGCCAGCAGCGATCGACAGGGAATCTATGGCTACACCTTC.

The V gene is TRBV30, the J gene TRBJ1-1; 8 nucleotides agree with TRBD1. Germline V CDR1 and CDR2: GTSNPN, SVGIG (reference sequence). The CDR3 is 13 residues long. V lost 2 bases, J lost 7 bases, and 6 bases stayed unmatched. The CDR3 spells CAWSSLRGLEAFF. Here the CDR3 DNA reads TGTGCCTGGAGTTCCCTCAGGGGGCTTGAAGCTTTCTTT.